Shown below are 5 T cell receptor beta chains from a single sample sequenced in a study of cytomegalovirus exposure and HLA in healthy donors. The PCR ran on 60 Vbeta and 13 Jbeta primers. The assay was immunoSEQ multiplex PCR, and TCRdb's table has in-frame clones only and misses some. Of roughly 230,000 clones listed, 70% to 90% are singletons. Sequences were obtained from PBMCs. These receptors originate from a girl aged 2 to 9 in good health and CMV-seronegative.

The V gene is TRBV19, the J gene TRBJ2-3; 11 bases agree with TRBD2. Trimming cost V 3 bases and J 0 bases; bases outside gene matches: 14. From germline, CDR1 is LNHDA and CDR2 SQIVND (reference sequence). The length of the CDR3 is 20 residues. CDR3 region: CASSMELWTGTSGSTDTQYF. The CDR3 coding sequence is TGTGCCAGTAGTATGGAACTATGGACCGGGACTAGCGGCAGCACAGATACGCAGTATTTT.

This chain links TRBV6-1 with TRBJ1-1; TRBD1 matches at 7 bases. The CDR3 runs to 14 residues. Losses at the gene ends were 5 bases for V and 4 bases for J; bases not matched to a gene: 7. In germline, CDR1 is MNHNS, CDR2 SASEGT. DNA of the CDR3: TGTGCCAGCAGTCCGATCCCAGGGGGCACTGAAGCTTTCTTT. Amino acids: CASSPIPGGTEAFF.

This rearrangement joins TRBV27 to TRBJ1-5, with a weak D call TRBD1 (5 bases). The CDR3 covers 17 residues. Germline CDR1 and CDR2: MNHEY and SMNVEV (reference sequence). V was clipped by 5 bases and J by 6 bases, with 23 bases between them. CDR3 region: CASSDLNRDWESQPQHF. CDR3 DNA: TGTGCCAGCAGTGACCTTAACCGGGACTGGGAAAGTCAGCCCCAGCATTTT.

The chain uses TRBV6-1 and TRBJ2-5, with TRBD1 identical over 9 bases. The assigned J gene may be wrong: the sequence end matches TRBJ2-7 better. CDR1 and CDR2 from the germline V gene are MNHNS and SASEGT. The CDR3 has 14 residues. CDR3 region: CASGQDRGSYEQYF. The CDR3 bases are TGTGCCAGCGGGCAAGACAGGGGGTCCTACGAGCAGTACTTC.

This chain's CDR3 is CASSYVGQGALEQYF. The DNA for the CDR3 is TGTGCCAGCAGTTATGTAGGACAGGGGGCTCTCGAGCAGTACTTC. V and J are TRBV6-5 and TRBJ2-7; 11 positions match TRBD1. This CDR3 is built from 15 residues. J gave up 6 bases and V 3 bases, and 7 bases lay outside the gene matches. Germline lookup yields CDR1 MNHEY and CDR2 SVGAGI.